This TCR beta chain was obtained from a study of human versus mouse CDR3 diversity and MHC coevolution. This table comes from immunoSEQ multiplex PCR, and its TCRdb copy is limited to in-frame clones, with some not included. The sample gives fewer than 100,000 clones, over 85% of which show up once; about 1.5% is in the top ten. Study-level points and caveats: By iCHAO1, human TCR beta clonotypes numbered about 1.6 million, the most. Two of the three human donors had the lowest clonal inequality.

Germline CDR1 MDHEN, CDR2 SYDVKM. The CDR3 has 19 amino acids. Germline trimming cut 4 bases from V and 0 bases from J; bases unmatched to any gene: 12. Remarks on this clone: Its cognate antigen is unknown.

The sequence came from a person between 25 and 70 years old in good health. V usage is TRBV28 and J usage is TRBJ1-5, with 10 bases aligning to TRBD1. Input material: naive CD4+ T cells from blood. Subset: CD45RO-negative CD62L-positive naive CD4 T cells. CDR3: CASSSGTGASRYSNQPQHF. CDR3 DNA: TGTGCCAGCAGTTCAGGGACAGGGGCGAGTAGGTATAGCAATCAGCCCCAGCATTTT.